The source of this T cell receptor (beta chain) is a study of blood T cell repertoires in COVID-19. The wider study: Sites across the United States, Italy and Spain contributed samples from acute and convalescent COVID-19.

Germline trimming cut 2 bases from V and 3 bases from J; bases unmatched to any gene: 15. The germline V gene encodes CDR1 KGHSH and CDR2 LQKENI. This CDR3 has 18 amino acids. Per the study methods: Estimates of nucleated cell counts were drawn from the amplification of reference gene primers. Sequencing used immunoSEQ multiplex PCR; TCRdb keeps in-frame clones, though not all of them. V, J and clone size are taken as reported in that table, and D and trimming were inferred from the DNA itself. The profile shows about 88,000 clones, approximately 81% of them singletons. The specimen was peripheral blood. The V gene is TRBV18, the J gene TRBJ1-1; 7 bases agree with TRBD1. The TCR comes from a woman aged 70-85 years with acute or convalescent COVID-19. CDR3 sequence reads: CASSPFLGQGDRYTEAFF. CDR3 in DNA: TGTGCCAGCTCACCATTTCTCGGCCAGGGGGATAGGTACACTGAAGCTTTCTTT. Filled out from reference TRBV18 and TRBJ1-1, the complete variable domain reads NAGVMQNPRHLVRRRGQEARLRCSPMKGHSHVYWYRQLPEEGLKFMVYLQKENIIDESGMPKERFSAEFPKEGPSILRIQQVVRGDSAAYFCASSPFLGQGDRYTEAFFGQGTRLTVV.